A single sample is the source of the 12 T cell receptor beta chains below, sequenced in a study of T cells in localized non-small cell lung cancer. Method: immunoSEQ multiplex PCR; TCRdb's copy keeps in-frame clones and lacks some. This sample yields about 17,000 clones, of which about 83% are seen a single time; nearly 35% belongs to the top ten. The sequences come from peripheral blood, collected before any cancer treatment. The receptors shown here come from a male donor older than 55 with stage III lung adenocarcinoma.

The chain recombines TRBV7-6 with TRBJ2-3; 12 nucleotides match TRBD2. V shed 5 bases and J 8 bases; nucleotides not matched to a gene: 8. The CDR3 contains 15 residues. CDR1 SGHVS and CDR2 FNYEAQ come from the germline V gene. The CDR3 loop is CASSETSGGRSTQYF. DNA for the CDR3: TGTGCCAGCAGCGAAACTAGCGGGGGGAGAAGTACGCAGTATTTT.

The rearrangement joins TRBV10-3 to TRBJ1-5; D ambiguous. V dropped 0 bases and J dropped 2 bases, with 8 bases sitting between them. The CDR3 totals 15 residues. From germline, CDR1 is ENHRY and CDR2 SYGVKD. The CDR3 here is CAISESGQGNQPQHF. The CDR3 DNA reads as TGTGCCATCAGTGAGTCGGGTCAGGGCAATCAGCCCCAGCATTTT.

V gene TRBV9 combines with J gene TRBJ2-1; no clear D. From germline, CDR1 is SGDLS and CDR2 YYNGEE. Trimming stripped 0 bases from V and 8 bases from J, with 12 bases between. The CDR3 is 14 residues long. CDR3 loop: CASSVAGTVDEQFF. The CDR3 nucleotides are TGTGCCAGCAGCGTAGCGGGCACCGTGGATGAGCAGTTCTTC. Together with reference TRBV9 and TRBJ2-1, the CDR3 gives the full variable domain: DSGVTQTPKHLITATGQRVTLRCSPRSGDLSVYWYQQSLDQGLQFLIQYYNGEERAKGNILERFSAQQFPDLHSELNLSSLELGDSALYFCASSVAGTVDEQFFGPGTRLTVL.

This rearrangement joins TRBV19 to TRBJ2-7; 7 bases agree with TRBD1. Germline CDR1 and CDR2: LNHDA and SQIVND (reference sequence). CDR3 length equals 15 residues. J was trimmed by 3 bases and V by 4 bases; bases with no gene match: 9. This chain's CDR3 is CASSNGQVRGYEQYF. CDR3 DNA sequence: TGTGCCAGTAGTAACGGACAGGTTAGGGGCTACGAGCAGTACTTC.

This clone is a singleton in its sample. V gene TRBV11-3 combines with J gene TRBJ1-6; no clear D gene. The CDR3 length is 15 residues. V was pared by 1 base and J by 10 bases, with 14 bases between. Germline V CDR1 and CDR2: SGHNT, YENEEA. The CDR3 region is CASSLVRGMESPLHF. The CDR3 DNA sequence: TGTGCCAGCAGCTTAGTGCGGGGTATGGAATCACCCCTCCACTTT.

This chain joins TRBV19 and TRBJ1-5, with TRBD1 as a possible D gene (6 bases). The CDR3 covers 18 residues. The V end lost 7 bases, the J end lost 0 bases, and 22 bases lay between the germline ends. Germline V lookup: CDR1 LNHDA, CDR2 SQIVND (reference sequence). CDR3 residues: CASIGSGGQQGSNQPQHF. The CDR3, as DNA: TGTGCCAGTATAGGTTCGGGGGGCCAGCAGGGTAGCAATCAGCCCCAGCATTTT.

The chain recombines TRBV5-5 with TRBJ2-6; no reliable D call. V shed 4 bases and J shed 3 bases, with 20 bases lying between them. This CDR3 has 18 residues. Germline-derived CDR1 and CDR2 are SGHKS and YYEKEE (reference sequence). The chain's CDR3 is CASSPIGSAVNGANVLTF. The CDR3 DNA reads TGTGCCAGCAGCCCGATAGGGTCCGCGGTAAATGGGGCCAACGTCCTGACTTTC.

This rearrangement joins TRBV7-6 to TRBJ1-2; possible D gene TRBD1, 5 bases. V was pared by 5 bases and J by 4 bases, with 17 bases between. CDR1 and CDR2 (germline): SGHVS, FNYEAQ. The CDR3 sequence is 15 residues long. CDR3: CASSIALGPLYGYTF. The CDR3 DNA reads TGTGCCAGCAGCATCGCACTGGGGCCCCTCTATGGCTACACCTTC. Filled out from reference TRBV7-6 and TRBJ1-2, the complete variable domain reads GAGVSQSPRYKVTKRGQDVALRCDPISGHVSLYWYRQALGQGPEFLTYFNYEAQQDKSGLPNDRFSAERPEGSISTLTIQRTEQRDSAMYRCASSIALGPLYGYTFGSGTRLTVV.

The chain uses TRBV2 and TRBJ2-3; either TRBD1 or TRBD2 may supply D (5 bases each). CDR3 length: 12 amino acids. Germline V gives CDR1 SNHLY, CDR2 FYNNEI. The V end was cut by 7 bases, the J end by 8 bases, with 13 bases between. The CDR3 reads CASNGDRGTQYF. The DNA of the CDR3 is TGTGCCAGCAACGGGGACCGAGGTACGCAGTATTTT.

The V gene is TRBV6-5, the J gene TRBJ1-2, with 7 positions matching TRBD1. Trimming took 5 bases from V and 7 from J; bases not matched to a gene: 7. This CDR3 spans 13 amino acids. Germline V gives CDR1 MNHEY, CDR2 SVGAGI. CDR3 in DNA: TGTGCCAGCAGTCGCCGGGACAGCGGTGGCTACACCTTC. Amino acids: CASSRRDSGGYTF.

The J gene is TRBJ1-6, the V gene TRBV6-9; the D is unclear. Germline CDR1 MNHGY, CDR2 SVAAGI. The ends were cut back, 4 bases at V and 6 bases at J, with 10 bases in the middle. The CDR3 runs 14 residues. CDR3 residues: CASSSSLVNSPLHF. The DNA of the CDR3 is TGTGCCAGCAGTTCGTCCTTAGTTAATTCACCCCTCCACTTT.

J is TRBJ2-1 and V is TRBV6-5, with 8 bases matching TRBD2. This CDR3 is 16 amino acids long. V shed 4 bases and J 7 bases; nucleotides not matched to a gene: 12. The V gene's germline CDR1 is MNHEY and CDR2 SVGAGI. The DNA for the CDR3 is TGTGCCAGCAGTTCGGAGGGCGGGGGGCCGTATAATGAGCAGTTCTTC. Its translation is CASSSEGGGPYNEQFF.